The 23 T cell receptor beta chains below were found in one sample sequenced in a study of blood T cell repertoires in COVID-19. Clones were read by immunoSEQ multiplex PCR, and TCRdb kept only the in-frame ones, dropping some. The sample yields approximately 210,000 clones, approximately 84% seen once. Sequencing input: peripheral blood. The receptors originated from a woman in her 70s with active or convalescent COVID-19.

This clone appeared a few times. This chain links TRBV27 with TRBJ1-5, with a possible D match to TRBD1 (6 bases). With 6 bases removed from V and 2 bases from J, the gap between germline ends came to 17 bases. Looked up from germline, CDR1 is MNHEY and CDR2 is SMNVEV (reference sequence). The CDR3 covers 16 residues. CDR3 in amino acids: CASSRHRPGGNQPQHF. In nucleotides, the CDR3 is TGTGCCAGCAGCAGGCACAGGCCAGGGGGCAATCAGCCCCAGCATTTT.

The V gene is TRBV10-2, the J gene TRBJ2-3; 7 bases are a match to TRBD1. Germline values: CDR1 WSHSY, CDR2 SAAADI. V lost 7 bases and J lost 0; bases outside the gene matches: 4. The CDR3 consists of 14 residues. The CDR3 protein is CASKTGISTDTQYF. The CDR3 nucleotides read TGCGCCAGCAAGACAGGGATTAGCACAGATACGCAGTATTTT.

The rearrangement uses TRBV6-1 and TRBJ2-5; 8 nucleotides line up with TRBD2. The CDR3 loop spans 16 amino acids. Per germline, CDR1 MNHNS and CDR2 SASEGT. Trimming took 1 base from V and 8 from J; bases not matched to a gene: 12. This CDR3 reads CASSEVGKRGGRTQYF. The CDR3 DNA reads as TGTGCCAGCAGTGAAGTGGGAAAACGGGGGGGAAGAACCCAGTACTTC.

The CDR3 DNA sequence: TGTGCCAGCAGTTCCGGACTAGCGGGAGCGGAGCAGTTCTTC. Its protein product is CASSSGLAGAEQFF. V is TRBV11-2 and J is TRBJ2-1, with 13 bases identical to TRBD2. There are 14 residues in the CDR3. Germline V gene sequence: CDR1 SGHAT, CDR2 FQNNGV. J gave up 10 bases and V 6 bases, and 6 bases lay outside the gene matches.

In regard to this clone: This sample also contains other DNA sequences that code for the same CDR3. This chain uses TRBV18 with TRBJ2-5; 7 bases are a match to TRBD1. The CDR3 is 14 amino acids. Germline CDR1 is KGHSH and CDR2 is LQKENI. After removal of 3 bases from V and 3 bases from J, the junction contained 4 bases not matched to a gene. In DNA form, the CDR3 reads TGTGCCAGCTCACCTCTTGACAGGGAAGAGACCCAGTACTTC. This gives the protein CASSPLDREETQYF.

In this sample, this clone turned up once. V is TRBV11-3 and J is TRBJ2-5; TRBD2 agrees at 7 bases. The V and J ends lost 5 bases and 3 bases, in that order; junction bases with no gene match: 9. Germline V gene sequence: CDR1 SGHNT, CDR2 YENEEA. The CDR3 runs to 15 residues. The CDR3 region is CASSPHPGTKETQYF. The CDR3 region has the DNA TGTGCCAGCAGCCCCCACCCCGGGACTAAAGAGACCCAGTACTTC.

This chain uses TRBV28 with TRBJ2-1, with 10 bases matching TRBD2. Losses at the gene ends were 4 bases for V and 4 bases for J; bases not matched to a gene: 4. CDR1 and CDR2 from the germline V gene are MDHEN and SYDVKM. This CDR3 is built from 15 residues. CDR3 amino acids: CASSSGLAVYNEQFF. CDR3 DNA: TGTGCCAGCAGTTCTGGACTAGCGGTTTACAATGAGCAGTTCTTC.

V and J are TRBV7-2 and TRBJ2-7; the match to TRBD2 covers 7 bases. The CDR3 totals 14 residues. Germline loops: CDR1 SGHTA, CDR2 FQGNSA. The J segment lost 5 bases and the V segment lost 5 bases, leaving 9 bases of the junction unmatched. The CDR3 bases are TGTGCCAGCAGCCCTGGACTAGGGGTCCACGAGCAGTACTTC. Translated, it gives CASSPGLGVHEQYF.

The chain couples TRBV4-1 to TRBJ2-5, with TRBD1 matching over 10 bases. This CDR3 spans 17 amino acids. Trimming removed 0 bases from V and 7 bases from J; junction bases left unmatched: 11. Germline V gives CDR1 MGHRA, CDR2 YSYEKL. The CDR3 sequence is CASSQDGMGTGVRTQYF. In nucleotides, the CDR3 is TGCGCCAGCAGCCAAGATGGAATGGGGACAGGGGTGCGGACCCAGTACTTC.

This clone has only one observation. This chain connects TRBV5-5 to TRBJ2-6; D gene unclear. Trimming took 2 bases from V and 1 from J, leaving 16 bases between them. CDR3 length: 18 amino acids. Germline assignment: CDR1 SGHKS and CDR2 YYEKEE (reference sequence). The chain's CDR3 is CASSFLPSSRSGANVLTF. CDR3 bases: TGTGCCAGCAGCTTTCTACCTTCTTCTCGATCTGGGGCCAACGTCCTGACTTTC.

The chain recombines TRBV5-1 with TRBJ2-7, with no clear D. There are 15 residues in the CDR3. The ends were cut back, 0 bases at V and 5 bases at J, with 15 bases in the middle. The germline gives CDR1 SGHRS, CDR2 YFSETQ. The CDR3 nucleotides read TGCGCCAGCAGCTTGGGGCAGGTAGGAACCAACGAGCAGTACTTC. Protein: CASSLGQVGTNEQYF.

V usage is TRBV7-7 and J usage is TRBJ2-3; D remains ambiguous. The germline gives CDR1 SSHAT, CDR2 FNYEAQ (reference sequence). This CDR3 region has 15 residues. V lost 5 bases and J 0 bases, leaving 12 bases between the germline ends. The CDR3 nucleotides are TGTGCCAGCAGCCCTGACTTATCTAGCACAGATACGCAGTATTTT. Amino acids: CASSPDLSSTDTQYF.

The chain joins TRBV5-6 to TRBJ1-6, with D perhaps TRBD1 (5 bases). Germline CDR1 is SGHDT and CDR2 is YYEEEE. The V gene lost 5 bases and the J gene lost 0 bases, with 18 bases spanning the gap. The CDR3 runs 18 residues. CDR3 nucleotide sequence: TGTGCCAGCAGACTACAACACGGGGGAAGCTCCTATAATTCACCCCTCCACTTT. Translating it yields CASRLQHGGSSYNSPLHF. Drawing the rest from reference TRBV5-6 and TRBJ1-6, the complete variable domain is DAGVTQSPTHLIKTRGQQVTLRCSPKSGHDTVSWYQQALGQGPQFIFQYYEEEERQRGNFPDRFSGHQFPNYSSELNVNALLLGDSALYLCASRLQHGGSSYNSPLHFGNGTRLTVT.

The rearrangement links TRBV15 to TRBJ2-1, with TRBD2 identical over 14 bases. Trimming at V came to 7 bases and at J to 7 bases, leaving 3 bases not matched to a gene. Germline V CDR1 and CDR2: LNHNV, YYDKDF (reference sequence). The CDR3 is 14 amino acids. Written as DNA, the CDR3 is TGTGCCACCAAAGGGACTAGCGGGAGTAATGAGCAGTTCTTC. Residues: CATKGTSGSNEQFF.

The gene calls are TRBV2 and TRBJ2-1; 10 bases are shared with TRBD1. CDR3 size: 13 residues. V shed 8 bases and J 10 bases; nucleotides not matched to a gene: 8. Germline loops: CDR1 SNHLY, CDR2 FYNNEI. For the CDR3, the DNA is TGTGCCAGCGGAGGGACAGGGGTTGGCGAGCAGTTCTTC. Its translation is CASGGTGVGEQFF.

The chain has TRBV12-3 or TRBV12-4 and TRBJ1-2; TRBD1 matches at 7 bases. Trimming removed 3 bases from V and 7 bases from J; junction bases left unmatched: 5. CDR3 length equals 13 residues. The CDR3 reads CASSFKTGSGYTF. CDR3 in DNA: TGTGCCAGCAGTTTCAAGACAGGGAGTGGCTACACCTTC.

The chain joins TRBV7-2 to TRBJ2-2, with 9 bases fitting TRBD2. The germline V gene encodes CDR1 SGHTA and CDR2 FQGNSA. CDR3 length: 18 amino acids. Trimming at V came to 3 bases and at J to 4 bases, leaving 12 bases not matched to a gene. This CDR3 reads CASSFAAALAGFTGELFF. DNA of the CDR3: TGTGCCAGCAGCTTCGCAGCTGCACTAGCGGGTTTCACCGGGGAGCTGTTTTTT.

This clone was picked up a small number of times. This sequence joins TRBV12-5 and TRBJ1-2, with 7 bases identical to TRBD1. CDR1 is LGHNT and CDR2 is FRNRAP in the germline V gene. V lost 6 bases and J lost 2; bases outside the gene matches: 6. The CDR3 contains 14 residues. The CDR3 sequence: CASGPKTGNYGYTF. In DNA, the CDR3 is TGTGCTAGTGGACCAAAGACAGGGAACTATGGCTACACCTTC.

This clone showed up many times. This chain connects TRBV4-2 to TRBJ2-7, with 9 bases that match TRBD2. This CDR3 is 16 amino acids long. CDR1 is LGHNA and CDR2 is YNFKEQ in the germline V gene. V shed 0 bases and J 7 bases; nucleotides not matched to a gene: 10. CDR3 residues: CASSQDRRVAGAEQYF. In DNA form, the CDR3 reads TGTGCCAGCAGCCAAGACAGGAGGGTAGCGGGAGCGGAGCAGTACTTC.

Written as DNA, the CDR3 is TGTGCCAGCAGTGATTCTCCAGGGGGATATTCACCCCTCCACTTT. It translates to CASSDSPGGYSPLHF. The rearrangement joins TRBV6-1 to TRBJ1-6; 7 bases align to TRBD1. V shed 3 bases, J shed 8 bases, and the junction held 7 bases outside the gene matches. The CDR3 has 15 residues. Germline V gene sequence: CDR1 MNHNS, CDR2 SASEGT.

The chain uses TRBV25-1 and TRBJ2-2; TRBD1 matches 9 bases. The V gene end was trimmed by 7 bases and the J gene end by 4 bases; junction bases not matched to a gene: 4. CDR3 length: 14 residues. The V gene's germline CDR1 is MGHDK and CDR2 SYGVNS. This CDR3 reads CASTQTGGTGELFF. DNA for the CDR3: TGTGCCAGCACCCAGACAGGGGGCACCGGGGAGCTGTTTTTT. The entire variable domain, with the rest obtained from reference TRBV25-1 and TRBJ2-2, is as follows: EADIYQTPRYLVIGTGKKITLECSQTMGHDKMYWYQQDPGMELHLIHYSYGVNSTEKGDLSSESTVSRIRTEHFPLTLESARPSHTSQYLCASTQTGGTGELFFGEGSRLTVL.

J is TRBJ2-5 and V is TRBV6-5, with D perhaps TRBD2 (6 bases). Germline V gives CDR1 MNHEY, CDR2 SVGAGI. The CDR3 has 13 residues. V was trimmed by 8 bases and J by 8 bases, leaving 18 bases between them. The CDR3 nucleotides are TGTGCCAGCGGCGGGATTCAGGGTGGTACCCAGTACTTC. This translates into CASGGIQGGTQYF.

The chain has TRBV11-3 and TRBJ2-1; D gene uncertain. This CDR3 has 13 residues. The V end was cut by 3 bases, the J end by 1 base, with 4 bases between. Germline-derived CDR1 and CDR2 are SGHNT and YENEEA. The CDR3 DNA follows: TGTGCCAGCAGCTTTAGTTCCTACAATGAGCAGTTCTTC. Protein: CASSFSSYNEQFF.